This T cell receptor (beta chain) is drawn from a study of blood T cells in healthy people across ages. CDR1 and CDR2 from the germline V gene are SEHNR and FQNEAQ (reference sequence). Germline trimming cut 5 bases from V and 5 bases from J; bases unmatched to any gene: 8. This CDR3 has 14 amino acids. This clonotype was picked up a small number of times. The second PCR ran about 6 to 12 cycles with a sample-barcoded 5' primer and J-beta primers. TCRdb processed the 5' RACE reads anew with MiXCR; each CDR3 protein has one entry. The repertoire holds some 1.5 million distinct CDR3 sequences, with 28% as singletons.

The sequence was obtained from a woman aged 30 to 39 in good health. The chain has TRBV7-9 and TRBJ2-7, with 8 bases fitting TRBD1. The source material was blood. The DNA of the CDR3 is TGTGCCAGCAGCCCCAGGACAGGGCAGGACGAGCAGTACTTC. Its translation is CASSPRTGQDEQYF.